This T cell receptor beta chain was obtained from a study of blood T cells in healthy people across ages. The draw of peripheral blood yielded approximately 11 milliliters from each donor. CDR3 length: 15 amino acids. Germline assignment: CDR1 SEHNR and CDR2 FQNEAQ (reference sequence). Losses at the gene ends were 1 base for V and 6 bases for J; bases not matched to a gene: 7. A second PCR, run for roughly 7 to 12 cycles, used a sample-barcoded 5' primer plus a J-beta primer mix. Every molecule of cDNA carried a tag from a template-switch adaptor with 12 random nucleotides. Each CDR3 protein gets one entry after TCRdb re-called the 5' RACE reads with MiXCR. The table has about 930,000 distinct CDR3 sequences, under 35% seen once. The same data also went into a second study, on T cells of mothers and their children.

Source material: blood. V and J are TRBV7-9 and TRBJ2-7; 9 bases map to TRBD1. This TCR was recovered from a woman aged 40 to 50 in good health. This CDR3 reads CASSLERTGALEQYF. The CDR3 nucleotides are TGTGCCAGCAGCTTAGAAAGGACAGGGGCGCTCGAGCAGTACTTC.